This TCR beta chain is from a study of T cells expressing NK-cell markers. Germline V lookup: CDR1 SEHNR, CDR2 FQNEAQ (reference sequence). The CDR3 sequence is 15 residues long. TCRdb reprocessed the 5' RACE reads, keeping one entry per CDR3 protein, no DNA. The repertoire table contains about 430,000 distinct CDR3 sequences. The J gene is TRBJ1-4, the V gene TRBV7-9; there is no DNA to check the TCRdb D call of TRBD1. Material: blood T cells: a sorted CD56 or NKG2C T cell subset, CD4+ or CD8+ T cells, or bulk PBMC T cells (not recorded which). The TCR was taken from a woman aged 45-60 years in good health. CDR3 in amino acids: CASSLGQGFYEKLFF.